This is a list of T cell receptor beta chains from one sample in a study of response to subunit inactivated influenza vaccine. TCRdb analysed the RT-PCR reads with MiXCR anew, one entry per CDR3 protein. The table shows 450,000 to 600,000 distinct CDR3 sequences, with 15% to 20% occurring only once. Sequencing was performed on CD4+ T cells sorted from PBMCs, taken around 25 months after vaccination. These receptors came from a man between 50 and 69 years old who received an inactivated influenza vaccine. CDR3s include the opening cysteine and the closing phenylalanine or tryptophan. D genes are given only for firm matches. Expanded clones are given a class, and other clones once, few, many or no size at all.

>-|TRBJ2-1|TRBV6-1|TRBD2
CASSTYSGRDLNEQFF
TGTGCCAGCAGTACCTATAGCGGGAGGGATTTGAATGAGCAGTTCTTC
>many|TRBJ2-4|TRBV11-3|-
CASPHGAGQFGNIQYF
TGTGCCAGCCCCCACGGGGCAGGGCAGTTTGGAAACATTCAGTACTTC
>-|TRBJ1-6|TRBV5-1|TRBD1
CASSLSPQGYSPLHF
TGCGCCAGCAGCTTGTCCCCACAGGGGTATTCACCCCTCCACTTT
>-|TRBJ2-5|TRBV20-1|-
CSARDPIGSGETQYF
TGCAGTGCTAGAGATCCGATCGGGAGTGGGGAGACCCAGTACTTC
>once|TRBJ2-7|TRBV20-1|-
CSAPSLRGASYEQYF
TGCAGTGCCCCGAGTTTGAGGGGAGCCTCCTACGAGCAGTACTTC
>few|TRBJ2-2|TRBV20-1|TRBD2
CSARVPAGSVDTGELFF
TGCAGTGCTAGAGTTCCAGCGGGGTCGGTCGACACCGGGGAGCTGTTTTTT
>-|TRBJ2-2|TRBV7-2|TRBD2
CASSLFGGGNTGELFF
TGTGCCAGCAGCTTATTTGGCGGGGGGAACACCGGGGAGCTGTTTTTT
>-|TRBJ2-1|TRBV11-3|TRBD2
CASSPSGRDNEQFF
TGTGCCAGCAGCCCCAGCGGGAGAGACAATGAGCAGTTCTTC
>few|TRBJ2-5|TRBV6-1|-
CASSGGGGTTQYF
TGTGCCAGCAGTGGGGGAGGGGGTACGACCCAGTACTTC
>few|TRBJ2-1|TRBV12-3/TRBV12-4|TRBD1
CASSPTGSHNEQFF
TGTGCCAGCAGCCCGACAGGGTCCCACAATGAGCAGTTCTTC
>-|TRBJ2-1|TRBV20-1|-
CSARDPLHNEQFF
TGCAGTGCTAGAGATCCTTTACACAATGAGCAGTTCTTC
>few|TRBJ1-2|TRBV20-1|-
CSARGGILYGYTF
TGCAGTGCTAGGGGGGGCATACTCTATGGCTACACCTTC
>-|TRBJ2-7|TRBV20-1|-
CSARDSTGARREQYF
TGCAGTGCTAGAGATAGTACGGGGGCTAGGCGCGAGCAGTACTTC
>-|TRBJ2-1|TRBV6-1|TRBD1
CASRGQGAVDEQFF
TGTGCCAGCAGGGGACAGGGAGCGGTGGATGAGCAGTTCTTC
>-|TRBJ1-4|TRBV12-3/TRBV12-4|TRBD1
CASSPGQGLGEKLFF
TGTGCCAGCAGCCCGGGACAGGGGTTAGGTGAAAAACTGTTTTTT
>-|TRBJ1-2|TRBV4-3|TRBD1
CASSRGTGDWYGYTF
TGCGCCAGCAGCCGGGGGACAGGGGATTGGTATGGCTACACCTTC
>few|TRBJ1-4|TRBV5-1|-
CASSPYSATNEKLFF
TGCGCCAGCAGCCCATACAGTGCAACTAATGAAAAACTGTTTTTT
>few|TRBJ2-7|TRBV7-2|TRBD2
CASSRTSGRADEQYF
TGTGCCAGCAGCCGGACTAGCGGGAGGGCCGACGAGCAGTACTTC
>-|TRBJ2-3|TRBV7-2|-
CASSVNRAGTDTQYF
TGTGCCAGCAGCGTTAACAGGGCGGGCACAGATACGCAGTATTTT
>many|TRBJ2-5|TRBV3-1|-
CASSQVSETQYF
TGTGCCAGCAGCCAAGTCTCAGAGACCCAGTACTTC
>many|TRBJ2-1|TRBV9|TRBD2
CASSVVSSGDNEQFF
TGTGCCAGCAGCGTAGTGTCTAGCGGGGACAATGAGCAGTTCTTC
>many|TRBJ2-1|TRBV6-2/TRBV6-3|-
CASSPYYNEQFF
TGTGCCAGCAGCCCGTACTACAATGAGCAGTTCTTC
>few|TRBJ2-3|TRBV29-1|-
CSVGVGGADTQYF
TGCAGCGTTGGGGTGGGAGGAGCAGATACGCAGTATTTT
>many|TRBJ1-5|TRBV7-9|-
CASSPGRGGGRGNQPQHF
TGTGCCAGCAGCCCAGGGCGAGGAGGAGGGAGGGGGAATCAGCCCCAGCATTTT
>-|TRBJ2-7|TRBV21-1|-
CASSKGPRRGRPYEQYF
TGTGCCAGCAGCAAAGGTCCTAGGCGCGGGAGGCCTTACGAGCAGTACTTC
>many|TRBJ2-1|TRBV10-3|-
CAISESRYEQFF
TGTGCCATCAGTGAGTCGCGGTATGAGCAGTTCTTC
>-|TRBJ2-1|TRBV5-1|-
CATGTRALSSYNEQFF
TGCGCCACTGGGACCAGGGCCCTTAGCTCCTACAATGAGCAGTTCTTC
>-|TRBJ2-3|TRBV9|TRBD1
CASSVGQGWTDTQYF
TGTGCCAGCAGCGTCGGACAGGGTTGGACAGATACGCAGTATTTT
>many|TRBJ2-3|TRBV5-1|-
CASSLGQGGTDTQYF
TGTGCCAGCAGTTTAGGACAGGGAGGGACAGATACGCAGTATTTT
>-|TRBJ2-2|TRBV5-1|-
CASSPEGGPGELFF
TGCGCCAGCAGCCCGGAAGGGGGTCCCGGGGAGCTGTTTTTT
>-|TRBJ2-1|TRBV11-3|-
CASSRRDSYNEQFF
TGTGCCAGCAGTAGACGGGATTCCTACAATGAGCAGTTCTTC
>-|TRBJ1-1|TRBV29-1|-
CSVESSLNTEAFF
TGCAGCGTTGAATCCAGCCTGAACACTGAAGCTTTCTTT
>-|TRBJ2-5|TRBV3-1|TRBD1
CASSQGTGGRETQYF
TGTGCCAGCAGCCAAGGGACAGGGGGCCGGGAGACCCAGTACTTC
>-|TRBJ2-7|TRBV6-5|-
CASSYSNGVGAYEQYF
TGTGCCAGCAGTTACTCGAATGGGGTGGGGGCCTACGAGCAGTACTTC
>few|TRBJ1-5|TRBV29-1|-
CSPGCNQPQHF
TGCAGCCCCGGGTGCAATCAGCCCCAGCATTTT
>-|TRBJ2-2|TRBV18|TRBD2
CASSPRTSGGQNTGELFF
TGTGCCAGCTCACCTCGGACTAGCGGGGGGCAGAACACCGGGGAGCTGTTTTTT
>-|TRBJ2-1|TRBV20-1|TRBD1
CSAHSTGGAGEQFF
TGCAGTGCCCACAGCACAGGGGGCGCGGGGGAGCAGTTCTTC
>-|TRBJ2-7|TRBV4-1|-
CASSQEYEQYF
TGCGCCAGCAGCCAAGAATACGAGCAGTACTTC